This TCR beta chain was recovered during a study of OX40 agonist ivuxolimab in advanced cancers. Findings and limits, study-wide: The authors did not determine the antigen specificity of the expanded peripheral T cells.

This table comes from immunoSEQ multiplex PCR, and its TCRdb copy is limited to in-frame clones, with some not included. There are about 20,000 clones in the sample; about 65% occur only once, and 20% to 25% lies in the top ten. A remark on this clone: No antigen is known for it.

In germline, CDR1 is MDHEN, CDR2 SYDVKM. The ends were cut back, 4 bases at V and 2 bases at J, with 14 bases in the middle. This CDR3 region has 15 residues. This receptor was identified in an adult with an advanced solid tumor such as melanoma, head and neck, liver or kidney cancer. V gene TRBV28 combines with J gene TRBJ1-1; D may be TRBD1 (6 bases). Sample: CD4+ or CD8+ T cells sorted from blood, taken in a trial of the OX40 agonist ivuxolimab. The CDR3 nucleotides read TGTGCCAGCAGTTCGGACGGGACATATAACACTGAAGCTTTCTTT. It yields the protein CASSSDGTYNTEAFF.